The source of this T cell receptor beta chain is a study of OX40 agonist ivuxolimab in advanced cancers. About the research overall: Six ivuxolimab dose levels, 0.01 to 10 mg/kg, were given intravenously every 2 weeks. The dose-escalation cohort was about 86% male, with a mean age of around 54 years, ranging roughly 20 to 90.

TCRdb keeps only in-frame clones here, not all; method: immunoSEQ multiplex PCR. Of about 58,000 clones listed, 86% are singletons. Germline CDR1 is LNHNV and CDR2 is YYDKDF (reference sequence). The CDR3 spans 15 residues. The V and J ends lost 0 bases and 0 bases, in that order; junction bases with no gene match: 1. The chain uses TRBV15 and TRBJ1-1; 7 bases line up with TRBD1. The origin of this receptor is an adult with an advanced solid tumor such as melanoma, head and neck, liver or kidney cancer. The input for sequencing was CD4+ or CD8+ T cells sorted from blood, taken in a trial of the OX40 agonist ivuxolimab. In DNA, the CDR3 is TGTGCCACCAGCAGAGAGGACAGGATGAACACTGAAGCTTTCTTT. Its protein is CATSREDRMNTEAFF.